The rows below give T cell receptor beta chains drawn from one sample of a study of T cell changes during pregnancy in multiple sclerosis. Libraries were prepared by immunoSEQ multiplex PCR; TCRdb keeps only in-frame clonotypes and omits some of them. The repertoire holds about 52,000 clones, approximately 94% seen once, with 0.35% to 0.4% in the top ten. The sequencing here drew on CD4+ T cells from peripheral blood mononuclear cells, taken before pregnancy. These TCRs come from a female donor with multiple sclerosis, enrolled in a pregnancy study. The CDR3 runs from the conserved cysteine through the conserved F or W. D genes are given only for firm matches. Clone sizes are given selectively: once, few, many, or a class where the clone is expanded.

D gene | clone size | J gene | V gene | CDR3 DNA | CDR3 protein
. | few | TRBJ1-2 | TRBV6-6 | TGTGCCAGCAGTTACTTCGAGCGGAACTATGGCTACACCTTC | CASSYFERNYGYTF
TRBD1 | . | TRBJ2-3 | TRBV30 | TGTGCCTGGAGCCGGACAGGGGCGAGGGATACGCAGTATTTT | CAWSRTGARDTQYF
. | . | TRBJ2-7 | TRBV6-1 | TGTGCCAGCAGTGTCGAGTCCGGTGGGAGCTACGAGCAGTACTTC | CASSVESGGSYEQYF
TRBD1 | . | TRBJ1-1 | TRBV10-2 | TGCGCCAGCAGTGAGTTGACAGGGGGCACTGAAGCTTTCTTT | CASSELTGGTEAFF
. | . | TRBJ1-3 | TRBV27 | TGTGCCAGTAAACAGGGTCTGGGTGGAAACACCATATATTTT | CASKQGLGGNTIYF
. | once | TRBJ1-1 | TRBV7-2 | TGTGCCAGCAGCCACTGGAACACTGAAGCTTTCTTT | CASSHWNTEAFF
. | . | TRBJ1-1 | TRBV27 | TGTGCCAGCAGTCCCAGGGGTCGTGACACTGAAGCTTTCTTT | CASSPRGRDTEAFF
. | . | TRBJ2-7 | TRBV11-2 | TGTGCCAGCAGCTTAGATAGAACAGGGTACGAGCAGTACTTC | CASSLDRTGYEQYF
TRBD1 | . | TRBJ2-5 | TRBV7-9 | TGTGCCAGCAGGTCCTGGACAGGGGGCGAGGAGACCCAGTACTTC | CASRSWTGGEETQYF
TRBD1 | . | TRBJ1-2 | TRBV28 | TGTGCCAGCAGGGCTTCATTCAGGGGGGATGGCTACACCTTC | CASRASFRGDGYTF